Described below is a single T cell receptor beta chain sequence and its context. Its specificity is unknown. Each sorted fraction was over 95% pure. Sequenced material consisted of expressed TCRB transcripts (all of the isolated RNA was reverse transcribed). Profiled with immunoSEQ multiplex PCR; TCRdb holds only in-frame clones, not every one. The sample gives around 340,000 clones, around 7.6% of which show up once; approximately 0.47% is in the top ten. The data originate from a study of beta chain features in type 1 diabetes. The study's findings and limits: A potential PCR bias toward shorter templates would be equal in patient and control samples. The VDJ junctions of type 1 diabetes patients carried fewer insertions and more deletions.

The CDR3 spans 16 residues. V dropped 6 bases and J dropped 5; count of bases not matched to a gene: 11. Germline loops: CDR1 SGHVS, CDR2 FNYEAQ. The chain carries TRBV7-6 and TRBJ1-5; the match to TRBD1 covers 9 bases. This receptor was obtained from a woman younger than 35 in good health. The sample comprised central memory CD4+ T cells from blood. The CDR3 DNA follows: TGTGCCAGCAGTCTGGGGACAGGGACTCGTGATCAGCCCCAGCATTTT. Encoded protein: CASSLGTGTRDQPQHF.